The 7 T cell receptor beta chains listed next were all sequenced from one sample in a study of spatial heterogeneity in lung cancer. TCRdb reprocessed the 5' RACE reads via MiXCR and lists one record per CDR3 protein. The sample has around 110,000 distinct CDR3 sequences, less than 15% seen once; the top ten hold over 15%. As for time point: blood at routine non-recurrence follow-up after resection. The study sequenced unsorted whole RNA from tumor, nontumor lung or frozen PBMC. The material was PBMCs, obtained at follow-up. The receptors originated from a male donor with early-stage non-small cell lung cancer.

Only a few counts were recorded for this clonotype. V is TRBV5-4 and J is TRBJ2-7; either TRBD1 or TRBD2 may fit D (6 bases each). The CDR3 is made up of 14 amino acids. The germline V gene has CDR1 SGHNT and CDR2 YYREEE (reference sequence). Trimming removed 3 bases at V and 0 bases at J, with 10 bases between. The CDR3 spells CASSSRGPSYEQYF. For the CDR3, the DNA is TGTGCCAGCAGCTCCCGGGGGCCCTCCTACGAGCAGTACTTC.

This clonotype has at least ten counts. The chain links TRBV5-5 to TRBJ1-1, with 7 nucleotides matching TRBD1. V lost 1 base and J lost 1; bases outside the gene matches: 7. Germline CDR1 reads SGHKS; CDR2 reads YYEKEE (reference sequence). The CDR3 is 16 amino acids. The CDR3 spells CASSLSVGQTNTEAFF. CDR3 bases: TGTGCCAGCAGCTTGAGTGTGGGACAGACGAACACTGAAGCTTTCTTT.

The chain is built from TRBV6-2 or TRBV6-3 and TRBJ2-3; 8 nucleotides align to TRBD1. CDR3 length: 15 amino acids. With 6 bases clipped from V and 2 bases from J, the junction kept 7 bases outside the gene matches. The germline CDR1 and CDR2 sequences are MNHEY and SVGEGT. As DNA, the CDR3 is TGTGCCAGCAGCCTGACAGGGGTCCCCACAGATACGCAGTATTTT. Translation gives CASSLTGVPTDTQYF.

This chain joins TRBV5-5 and TRBJ2-6; D might be TRBD1 (6 bases). Germline CDR1 and CDR2: SGHKS and YYEKEE (reference sequence). The germline V and J ends were trimmed by 4 bases and 2 bases, with 13 bases remaining between them. This CDR3 spans 16 amino acids. CDR3: CASSLDTGTGANVLTF. CDR3 bases: TGTGCCAGCAGCCTAGATACAGGGACTGGGGCCAACGTCCTGACTTTC.

This chain connects TRBV2 to TRBJ2-1; 7 positions match TRBD1. The V segment lost 5 bases and the J segment 3 bases; nucleotides outside the gene matches: 7. CDR1 and CDR2 from the germline V gene are SNHLY and FYNNEI. CDR3 length: 15 residues. The CDR3 nucleotides are TGTGCCAGCAGTATGGACAGGATAATCTACAATGAGCAGTTCTTC. Amino acids: CASSMDRIIYNEQFF.

This clonotype has a handful of counts. The rearrangement links TRBV12-3 or TRBV12-4 to TRBJ2-3, with TRBD2 identical over 11 bases. This CDR3 is built from 14 residues. Germline trimming cut 3 bases from V and 14 bases from J; bases unmatched to any gene: 10. The CDR3 region is CASSLSSGGPGRYF. The CDR3 DNA is TGTGCCAGCAGTTTGTCTAGCGGGGGGCCGGGGAGGTATTTT.

V is TRBV6-2 or TRBV6-3 and J is TRBJ1-1, with D possibly TRBD1 on 6 matching bases. V dropped 5 bases and J dropped 0 bases, with 22 bases sitting between them. CDR3 length: 18 amino acids. CDR1 is MNHEY, CDR2 SVGEGT, per germline. The CDR3 spells CASSLPGGLITMNTEAFF. CDR3 nucleotides: TGTGCCAGCAGTCTCCCGGGGGGGCTGATAACCATGAACACTGAAGCTTTCTTT.